Presented here are 9 T cell receptor beta chains from one specimen sequenced in a study of OX40 agonist ivuxolimab in advanced cancers. Using immunoSEQ multiplex PCR, the repertoire was profiled, and TCRdb retains in-frame clones only, with some absent. The table records about 16,000 clones, just under 85% of them present only once. The specimen was CD4+ or CD8+ T cells sorted from blood, collected in a trial of the OX40 agonist ivuxolimab. These receptors originate from an adult with an advanced solid tumor such as melanoma, head and neck, liver or kidney cancer.

This clone was recorded once. V usage is TRBV5-1 and J usage is TRBJ2-1, with 11 bases that match TRBD2. The CDR3 has 16 amino acids. The V gene end was trimmed by 4 bases and the J gene end by 6 bases; junction bases not matched to a gene: 9. CDR1 and CDR2 (germline): SGHRS, YFSETQ. For the CDR3, the DNA is TGCGCCAGCAGCCCAGACACTAGCGGGAGCGGCAATGAGCAGTTCTTC. Protein product: CASSPDTSGSGNEQFF.

The gene calls are TRBV28 and TRBJ2-5; a possible D gene is TRBD2 (7 bases). Trimming removed 3 bases at V and 5 bases at J, with 13 bases between. The CDR3 has 14 amino acids. CDR1 is MDHEN, CDR2 SYDVKM, per germline. CDR3 bases: TGTGCCAGCAGTTTGCAGGGGAGGGGTGAGACCCAGTACTTC. Amino acid sequence: CASSLQGRGETQYF.

The J gene is TRBJ1-4, the V gene TRBV5-6; 7 nucleotides line up with TRBD1. Germline V CDR1 and CDR2: SGHDT, YYEEEE. This CDR3 is built from 14 residues. Trimming at V came to 3 bases and at J to 6 bases, leaving 5 bases not matched to a gene. The CDR3 region is CASSWGQRHEKLFF. The CDR3 DNA follows: TGTGCCAGCAGCTGGGGACAGCGACATGAAAAACTGTTTTTT.

CDR3 in DNA: TGTGCCAGTAGTCCGGGAACTGTGAACACTGAAGCTTTCTTT. This encodes CASSPGTVNTEAFF. The chain is built from TRBV19 and TRBJ1-1; unclear D gene. Between the trimmed V and J ends, which lost 5 bases and 0 bases, there was a span of 10 bases. Germline-derived CDR1 and CDR2 are LNHDA and SQIVND (reference sequence). The CDR3 consists of 14 residues.

The DNA of the CDR3 is TGTGCCAGCAGTTACGGTAGGATCTACTCCTACGAGCAGTACTTC. Residues: CASSYGRIYSYEQYF. V is TRBV6-5 and J is TRBJ2-7; D unresolved. Germline V gene sequence: CDR1 MNHEY, CDR2 SVGAGI. V lost 2 bases and J 0 bases, leaving 11 bases between the germline ends. The CDR3 is 15 amino acids.

This sequence joins TRBV5-5 and TRBJ2-1, with D unclear. The V gene lost 3 bases and the J gene lost 6 bases, with 4 bases spanning the gap. The germline gives CDR1 SGHKS, CDR2 YYEKEE (reference sequence). The CDR3 runs to 11 residues. The CDR3 nucleotides read TGTGCCAGCAGCTGGACCAATGAGCAGTTCTTC. Its protein product is CASSWTNEQFF. Supplemented by reference TRBV5-5 and TRBJ2-1, the full variable domain reads DAGVTQSPTHLIKTRGQQVTLRCSPISGHKSVSWYQQVLGQGPQFIFQYYEKEERGRGNFPDRFSARQFPNYSSELNVNALLLGDSALYLCASSWTNEQFFGPGTRLTVL.

A word on this clone: The junction departs from the called germline gene at one end, perhaps through a read error. The chain has TRBV13 and TRBJ2-3; no clear D gene. In germline, CDR1 is PRHDT, CDR2 FYEKMQ (reference sequence). The CDR3 has 12 amino acids. The CDR3 loop reads CASSIGTDTQYF. For the CDR3, the DNA is TGTGCCAGCAGCATAGGCACAGATACGCAGTATTTT.

The chain is built from TRBV4-1 and TRBJ1-1; 8 bases fit TRBD1. The CDR3 is made up of 13 amino acids. The germline V gene encodes CDR1 MGHRA and CDR2 YSYEKL. Unmatched junction bases numbered 5, after V lost 6 bases and J lost 5 bases. This CDR3 is CASSSRGQTEAFF. The CDR3 nucleotides are TGCGCCAGCAGTTCCAGGGGGCAAACTGAAGCTTTCTTT.

The rearrangement links TRBV4-1 to TRBJ1-1; 7 bases are a match to TRBD1. J lost 6 bases, V lost 0 bases, and 7 bases had no gene match. CDR1 and CDR2 (germline): MGHRA, YSYEKL. The CDR3 is 15 residues long. The CDR3 DNA is TGCGCCAGCAGCCAAGAAAGGGGCAGGGGGGCTGAAGCTTTCTTT. Translating gives CASSQERGRGAEAFF.